This T cell receptor (beta chain) originates from a study of T cell responses to AZD1222 COVID-19 vaccine. TCRdb keeps only in-frame clones here, not all; method: immunoSEQ multiplex PCR. Of roughly 180,000 clones in the sample, 91% were seen once. V lost 7 bases and J 7 bases, leaving 14 bases between the germline ends. The CDR3 totals 13 residues. The V gene's germline CDR1 is KGHDR and CDR2 SFDVKD. The specimen was peripheral blood, collected 28 days after the second AZD1222 dose. The receptor comes from an adult who received the AZD1222 COVID-19 vaccine. The chain links TRBV24-1 to TRBJ2-3, with D perhaps assigned TRBD1 or TRBD2 (5 bases each). CDR3 nucleotides: TGTGCCACCAGCGACAGCCCGGGGAATACGCAGTATTTT. Translated: CATSDSPGNTQYF.